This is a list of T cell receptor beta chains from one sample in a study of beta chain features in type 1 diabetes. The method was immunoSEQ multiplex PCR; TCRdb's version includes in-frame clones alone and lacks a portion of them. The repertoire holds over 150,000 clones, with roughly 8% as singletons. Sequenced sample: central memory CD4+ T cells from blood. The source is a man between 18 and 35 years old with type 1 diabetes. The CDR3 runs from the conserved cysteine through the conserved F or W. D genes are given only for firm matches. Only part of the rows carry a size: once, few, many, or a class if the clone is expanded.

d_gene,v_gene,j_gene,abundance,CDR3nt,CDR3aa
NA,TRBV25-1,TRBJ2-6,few,TGTGCCAGCAGTTCAGGGGCTGGGGCCAACGTCCTGACTTTC,CASSSGAGANVLTF
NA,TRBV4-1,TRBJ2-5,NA,TGCGCCAGCAGCCAAGGCGTCTACCAAGAGACCCAGTACTTC,CASSQGVYQETQYF
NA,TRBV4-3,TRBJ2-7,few,TGCGCCAGCAGCCCGACAGTTCGCTACGAGCAGTACTTC,CASSPTVRYEQYF
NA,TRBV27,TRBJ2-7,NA,TGTGCCAGCAGGGACTACTCATCCTACGAGCAGTACTTC,CASRDYSSYEQYF
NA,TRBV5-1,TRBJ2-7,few,TGCGCCAGCAGCTTGGATGCAGGGGGGTACTACGAGCAGTACTTC,CASSLDAGGYYEQYF
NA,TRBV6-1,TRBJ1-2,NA,TGTGCCAGCAGCTTGGCCGGGGACTATGGCTACACCTTC,CASSLAGDYGYTF
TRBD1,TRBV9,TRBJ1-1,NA,TGTGCCAGCAGCTTCTCGGGACAGCAGAACACTGAAGCTTTCTTT,CASSFSGQQNTEAFF
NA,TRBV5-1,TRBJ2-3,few,TGCGCCAGCAGCTTATCCGGGGATACGCAGTATTTT,CASSLSGDTQYF
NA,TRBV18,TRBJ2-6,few,TGTGCCAGCTCACCACCGGCCGACAGTTCCGTCCTGACTTTC,CASSPPADSSVLTF
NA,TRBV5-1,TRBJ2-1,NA,TGCGCCAGCAGCTTCACAGGATACAATGAGCAGTTCTTC,CASSFTGYNEQFF
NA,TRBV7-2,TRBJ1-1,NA,TGTGCCAGCAGCTTAGCCCTGGCTTCGAACACTGAAGCTTTCTTT,CASSLALASNTEAFF
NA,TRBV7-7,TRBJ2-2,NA,TGTGCCAGCAGCTACGGACAGGGGGAGCTGTTTTTT,CASSYGQGELFF
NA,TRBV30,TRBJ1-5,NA,TGTGCCTGGAGTGCCGGGGGGAGCAATCAGCCCCAGCATTTT,CAWSAGGSNQPQHF
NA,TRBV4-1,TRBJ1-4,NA,TGCGCCAGCAGCCAAGTAACAGGGCCCAATGAAAAACTGTTTTTT,CASSQVTGPNEKLFF
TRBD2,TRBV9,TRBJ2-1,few,TGTGCCAGCAGCGTAGAGGTAGCGGGGGGGCCCTGGTCCTACAATGAGCAGTTCTTC,CASSVEVAGGPWSYNEQFF
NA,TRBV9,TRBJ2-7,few,TGTGCCAGCAGCAGACTTTTAGGCTACGAGCAGTACTTC,CASSRLLGYEQYF
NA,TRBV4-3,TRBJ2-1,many,TGCGCCAGCAGCCAAGACTCGGCAGGGGACAATGAGCAGTTCTTC,CASSQDSAGDNEQFF